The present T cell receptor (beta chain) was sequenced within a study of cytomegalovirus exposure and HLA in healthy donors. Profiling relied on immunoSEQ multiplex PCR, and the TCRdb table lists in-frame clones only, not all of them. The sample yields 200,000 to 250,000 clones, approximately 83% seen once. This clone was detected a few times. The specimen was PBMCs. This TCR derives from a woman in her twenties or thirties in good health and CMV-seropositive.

The CDR3 bases are TGTGCCACCAGAAGACAGAGCACCGGGGAGCTGTTTTTT. Residues: CATRRQSTGELFF. The J gene is TRBJ2-2, the V gene TRBV15, with D tentatively TRBD1 (5 bases). Germline loops: CDR1 LNHNV, CDR2 YYDKDF (reference sequence). The CDR3 sequence is 13 residues long. V lost 6 bases to trimming and J lost 4 bases, with 9 bases between them. The entire variable domain, with the rest obtained from reference TRBV15 and TRBJ2-2, is as follows: DAMVIQNPRYQVTQFGKPVTLSCSQTLNHNVMYWYQQKSSQAPKLLFHYYDKDFNNEADTPDNFQSRRPNTSFCFLDIRSPGLGDTAMYLCATRRQSTGELFFGEGSRLTVL.